The clone carrying this T cell receptor (beta chain) was observed at least ten times. The sample belongs to a study of neurological immune-mediated disorders. The cDNA came from 5'RACE, which used 10-nucleotide random UMIs. MiXCR was run by TCRdb on the 5' RACE reads, yielding one entry per CDR3 protein. The sample includes about 49,000 distinct CDR3 sequences, 9% to 10% of them seen just once. Regarding time point: longitudinal time-point 1 (baseline). V lost 1 base to trimming and J lost 1 base; unmatched junction nucleotides: 1. Germline CDR1 SGHTA, CDR2 FQGNSA. CDR3 size: 15 residues. Source material: PBMCs. The source of this sequence is a woman in her forties in good health. This rearrangement joins TRBV7-2 to TRBJ1-2, with 9 bases matching TRBD1. CDR3 bases: TGTGCCAGCAGCTTAGACAGGGGGCGTAACTATGGCTACACCTTC. Translation gives CASSLDRGRNYGYTF. Full variable domain (outside the CDR3, taken from reference TRBV7-2 and TRBJ1-2): GAGVSQSPSNKVTEKGKDVELRCDPISGHTALYWYRQSLGQGLEFLIYFQGNSAPDKSGLPSDRFSAERTGGSVSTLTIQRTQQEDSAVYLCASSLDRGRNYGYTFGSGTRLTVV.